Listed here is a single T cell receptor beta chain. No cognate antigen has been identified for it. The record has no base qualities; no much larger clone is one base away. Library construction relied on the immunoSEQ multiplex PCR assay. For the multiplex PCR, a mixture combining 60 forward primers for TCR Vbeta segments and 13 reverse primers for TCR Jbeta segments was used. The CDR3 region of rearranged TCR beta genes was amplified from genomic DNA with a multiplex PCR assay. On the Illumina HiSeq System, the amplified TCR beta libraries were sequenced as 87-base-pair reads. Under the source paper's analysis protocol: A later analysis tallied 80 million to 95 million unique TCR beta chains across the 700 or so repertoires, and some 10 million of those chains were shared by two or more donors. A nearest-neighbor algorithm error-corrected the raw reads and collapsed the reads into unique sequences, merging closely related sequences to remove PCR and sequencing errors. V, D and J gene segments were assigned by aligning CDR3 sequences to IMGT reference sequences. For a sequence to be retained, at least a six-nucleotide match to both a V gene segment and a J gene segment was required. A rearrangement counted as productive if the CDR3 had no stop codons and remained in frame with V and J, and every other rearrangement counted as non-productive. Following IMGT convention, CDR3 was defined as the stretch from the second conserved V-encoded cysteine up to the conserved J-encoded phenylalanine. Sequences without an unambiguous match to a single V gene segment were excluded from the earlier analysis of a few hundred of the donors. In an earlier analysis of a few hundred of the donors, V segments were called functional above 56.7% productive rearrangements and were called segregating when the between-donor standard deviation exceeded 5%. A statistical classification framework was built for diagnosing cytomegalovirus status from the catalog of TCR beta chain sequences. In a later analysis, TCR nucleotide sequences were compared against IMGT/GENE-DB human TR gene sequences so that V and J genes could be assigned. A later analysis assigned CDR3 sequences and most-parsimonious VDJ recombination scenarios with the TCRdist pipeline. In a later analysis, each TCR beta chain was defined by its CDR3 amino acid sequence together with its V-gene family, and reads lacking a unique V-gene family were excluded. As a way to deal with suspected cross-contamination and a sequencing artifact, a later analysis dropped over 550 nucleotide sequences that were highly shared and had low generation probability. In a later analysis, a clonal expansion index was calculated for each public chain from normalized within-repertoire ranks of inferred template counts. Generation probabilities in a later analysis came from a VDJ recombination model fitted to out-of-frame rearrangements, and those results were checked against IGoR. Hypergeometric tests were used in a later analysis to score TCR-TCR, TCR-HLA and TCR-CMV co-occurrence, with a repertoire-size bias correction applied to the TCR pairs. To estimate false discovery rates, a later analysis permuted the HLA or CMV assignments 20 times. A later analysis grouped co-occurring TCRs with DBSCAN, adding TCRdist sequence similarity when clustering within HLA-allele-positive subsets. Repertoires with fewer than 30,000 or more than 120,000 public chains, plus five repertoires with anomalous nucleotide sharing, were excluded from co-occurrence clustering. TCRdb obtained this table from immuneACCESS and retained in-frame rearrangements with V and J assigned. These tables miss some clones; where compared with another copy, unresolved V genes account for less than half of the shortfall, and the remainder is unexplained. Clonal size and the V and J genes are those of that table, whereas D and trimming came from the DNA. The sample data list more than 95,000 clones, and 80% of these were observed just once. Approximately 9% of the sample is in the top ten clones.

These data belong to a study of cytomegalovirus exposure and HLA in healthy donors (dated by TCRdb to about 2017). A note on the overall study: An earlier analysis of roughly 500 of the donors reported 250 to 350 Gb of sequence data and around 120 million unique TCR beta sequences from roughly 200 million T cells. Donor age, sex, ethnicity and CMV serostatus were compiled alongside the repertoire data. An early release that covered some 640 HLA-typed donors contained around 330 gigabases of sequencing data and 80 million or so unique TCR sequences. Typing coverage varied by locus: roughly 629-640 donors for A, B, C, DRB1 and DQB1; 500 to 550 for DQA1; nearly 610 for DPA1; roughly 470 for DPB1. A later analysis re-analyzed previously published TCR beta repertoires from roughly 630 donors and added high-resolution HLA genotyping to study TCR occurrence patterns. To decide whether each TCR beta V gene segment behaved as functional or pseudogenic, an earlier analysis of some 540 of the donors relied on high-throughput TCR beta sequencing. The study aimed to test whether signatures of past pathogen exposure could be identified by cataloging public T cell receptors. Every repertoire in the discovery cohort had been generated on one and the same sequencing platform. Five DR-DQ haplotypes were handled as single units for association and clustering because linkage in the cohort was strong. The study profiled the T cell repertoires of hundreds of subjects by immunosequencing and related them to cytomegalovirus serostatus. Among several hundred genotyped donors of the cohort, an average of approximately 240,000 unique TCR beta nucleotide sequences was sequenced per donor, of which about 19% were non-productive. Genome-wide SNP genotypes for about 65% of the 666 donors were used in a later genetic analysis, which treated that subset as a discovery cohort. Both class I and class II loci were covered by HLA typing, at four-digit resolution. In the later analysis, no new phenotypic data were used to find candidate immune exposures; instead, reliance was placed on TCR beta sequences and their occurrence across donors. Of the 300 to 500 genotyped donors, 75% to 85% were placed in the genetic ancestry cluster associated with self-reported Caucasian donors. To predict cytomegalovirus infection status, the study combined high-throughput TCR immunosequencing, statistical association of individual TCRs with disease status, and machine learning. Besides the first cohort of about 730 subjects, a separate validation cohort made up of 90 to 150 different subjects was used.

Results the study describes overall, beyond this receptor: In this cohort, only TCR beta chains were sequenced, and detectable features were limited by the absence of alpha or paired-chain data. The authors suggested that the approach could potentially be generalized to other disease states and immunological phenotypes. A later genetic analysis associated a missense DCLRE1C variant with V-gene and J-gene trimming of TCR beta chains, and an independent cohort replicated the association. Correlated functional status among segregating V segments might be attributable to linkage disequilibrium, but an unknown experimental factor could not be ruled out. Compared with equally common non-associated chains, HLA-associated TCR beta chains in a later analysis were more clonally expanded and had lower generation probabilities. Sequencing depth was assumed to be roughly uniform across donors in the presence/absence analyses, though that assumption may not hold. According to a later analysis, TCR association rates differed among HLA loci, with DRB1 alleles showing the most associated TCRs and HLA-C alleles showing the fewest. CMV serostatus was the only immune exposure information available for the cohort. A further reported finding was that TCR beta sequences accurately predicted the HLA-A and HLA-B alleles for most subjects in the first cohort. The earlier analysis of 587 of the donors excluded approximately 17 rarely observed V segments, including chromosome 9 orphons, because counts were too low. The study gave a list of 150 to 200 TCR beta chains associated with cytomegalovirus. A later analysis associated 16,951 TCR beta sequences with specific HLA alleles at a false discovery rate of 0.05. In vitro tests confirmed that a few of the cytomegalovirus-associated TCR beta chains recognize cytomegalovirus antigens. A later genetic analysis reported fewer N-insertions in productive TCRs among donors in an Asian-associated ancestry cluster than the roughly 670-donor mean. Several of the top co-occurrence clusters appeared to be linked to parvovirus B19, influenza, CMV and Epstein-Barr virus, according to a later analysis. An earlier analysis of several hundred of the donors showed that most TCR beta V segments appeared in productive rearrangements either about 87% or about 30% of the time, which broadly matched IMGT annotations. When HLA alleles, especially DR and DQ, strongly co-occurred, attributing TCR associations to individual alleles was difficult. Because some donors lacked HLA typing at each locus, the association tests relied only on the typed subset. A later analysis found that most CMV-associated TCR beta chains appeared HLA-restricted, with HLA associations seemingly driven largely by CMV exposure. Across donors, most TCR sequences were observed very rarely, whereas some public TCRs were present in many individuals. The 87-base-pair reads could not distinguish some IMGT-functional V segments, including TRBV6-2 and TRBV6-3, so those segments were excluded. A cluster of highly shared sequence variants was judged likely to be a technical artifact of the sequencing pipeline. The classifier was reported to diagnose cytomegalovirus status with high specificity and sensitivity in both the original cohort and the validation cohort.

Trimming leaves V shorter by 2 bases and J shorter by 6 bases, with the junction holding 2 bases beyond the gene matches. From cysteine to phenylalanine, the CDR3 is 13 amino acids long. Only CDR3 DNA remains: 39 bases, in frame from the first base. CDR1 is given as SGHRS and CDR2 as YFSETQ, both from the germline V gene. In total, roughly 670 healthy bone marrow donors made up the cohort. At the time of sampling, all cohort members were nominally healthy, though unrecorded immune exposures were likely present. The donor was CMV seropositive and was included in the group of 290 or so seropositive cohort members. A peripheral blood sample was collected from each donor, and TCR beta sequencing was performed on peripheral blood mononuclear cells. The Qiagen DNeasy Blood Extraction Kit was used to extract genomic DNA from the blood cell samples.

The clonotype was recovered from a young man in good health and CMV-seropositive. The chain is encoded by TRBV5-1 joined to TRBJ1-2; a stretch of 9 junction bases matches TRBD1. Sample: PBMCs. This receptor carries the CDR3 CASSLQGADGYTF. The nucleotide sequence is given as TGCGCCAGCAGCTTACAGGGGGCGGATGGCTACACCTTC.